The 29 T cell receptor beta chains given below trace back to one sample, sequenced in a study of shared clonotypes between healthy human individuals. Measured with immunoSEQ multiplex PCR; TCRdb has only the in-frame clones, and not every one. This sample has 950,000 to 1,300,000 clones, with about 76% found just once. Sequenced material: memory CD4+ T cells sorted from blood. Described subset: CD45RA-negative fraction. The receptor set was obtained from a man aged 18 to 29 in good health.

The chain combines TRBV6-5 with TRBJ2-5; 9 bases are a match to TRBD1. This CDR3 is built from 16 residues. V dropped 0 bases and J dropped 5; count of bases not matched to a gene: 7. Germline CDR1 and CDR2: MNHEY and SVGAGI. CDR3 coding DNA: TGTGCCAGCAGTTACTCGTGGGACAGGGAGTGGGAGACCCAGTACTTC. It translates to CASSYSWDREWETQYF.

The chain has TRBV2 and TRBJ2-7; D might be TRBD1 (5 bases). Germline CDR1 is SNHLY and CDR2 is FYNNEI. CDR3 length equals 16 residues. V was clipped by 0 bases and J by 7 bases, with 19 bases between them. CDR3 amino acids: CASSEAGDSREMEQYF. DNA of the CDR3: TGTGCCAGCAGTGAAGCCGGAGACAGCCGAGAAATGGAGCAGTACTTC.

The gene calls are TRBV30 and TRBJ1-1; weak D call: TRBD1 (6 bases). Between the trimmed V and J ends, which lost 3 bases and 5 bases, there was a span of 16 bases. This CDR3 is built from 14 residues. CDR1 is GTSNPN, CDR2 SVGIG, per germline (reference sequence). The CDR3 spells CAWSVLTGGTEAFF. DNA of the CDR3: TGTGCCTGGAGCGTTTTGACAGGAGGGACTGAAGCTTTCTTT.

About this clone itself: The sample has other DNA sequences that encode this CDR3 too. CDR3 residues: CASSKGGGNTEAFF. The CDR3 region has the DNA TGTGCCAGTAGTAAAGGGGGAGGGAACACTGAAGCTTTCTTT. The chain recombines TRBV19 with TRBJ1-1, with D tentatively TRBD1 (6 bases). Germline V gene lookup returns CDR1 LNHDA and CDR2 SQIVND (reference sequence). This CDR3 is built from 14 residues. Deletions cut 4 bases from V and 1 base from J, with 10 bases between.

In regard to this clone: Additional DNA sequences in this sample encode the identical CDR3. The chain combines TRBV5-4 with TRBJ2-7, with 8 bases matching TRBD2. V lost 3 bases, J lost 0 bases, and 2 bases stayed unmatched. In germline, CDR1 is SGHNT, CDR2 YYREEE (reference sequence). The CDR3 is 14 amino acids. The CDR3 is CASSSGGLSYEQYF. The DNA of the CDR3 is TGTGCCAGCAGCTCGGGGGGGCTCTCCTACGAGCAGTACTTC.

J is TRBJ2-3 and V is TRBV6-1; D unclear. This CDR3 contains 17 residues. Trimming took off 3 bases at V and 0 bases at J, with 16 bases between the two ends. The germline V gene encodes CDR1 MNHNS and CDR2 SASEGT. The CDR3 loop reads CASSERSIPPSTDTQYF. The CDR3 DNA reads TGTGCCAGCAGTGAGCGAAGTATCCCCCCTAGCACAGATACGCAGTATTTT.

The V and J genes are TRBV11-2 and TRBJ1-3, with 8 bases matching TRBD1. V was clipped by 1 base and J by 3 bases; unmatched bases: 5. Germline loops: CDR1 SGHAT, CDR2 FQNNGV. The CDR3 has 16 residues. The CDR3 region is CASSLGGTGYGNTIYF. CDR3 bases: TGTGCCAGCAGCTTAGGAGGGACAGGCTATGGAAACACCATATATTTT.

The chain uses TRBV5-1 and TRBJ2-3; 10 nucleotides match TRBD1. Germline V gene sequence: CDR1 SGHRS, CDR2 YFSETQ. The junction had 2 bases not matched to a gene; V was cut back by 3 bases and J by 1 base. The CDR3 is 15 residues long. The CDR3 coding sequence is TGCGCCAGCAGCTCAGGGACAGGGGGCACAGATACGCAGTATTTT. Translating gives CASSSGTGGTDTQYF.

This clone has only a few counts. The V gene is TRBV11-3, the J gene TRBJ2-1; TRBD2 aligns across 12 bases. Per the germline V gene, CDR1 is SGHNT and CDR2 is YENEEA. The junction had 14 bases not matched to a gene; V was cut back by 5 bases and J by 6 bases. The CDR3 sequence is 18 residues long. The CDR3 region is CASSRFPLAGGPSNEQFF. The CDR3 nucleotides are TGTGCCAGCAGCCGATTCCCCCTAGCGGGAGGGCCAAGCAATGAGCAGTTCTTC.

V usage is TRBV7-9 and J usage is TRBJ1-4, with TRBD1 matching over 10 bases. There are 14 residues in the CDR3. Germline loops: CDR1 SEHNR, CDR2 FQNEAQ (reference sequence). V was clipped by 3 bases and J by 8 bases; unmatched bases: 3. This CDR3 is CASSLGTGEEKLFF. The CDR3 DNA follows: TGTGCCAGCAGCTTGGGGACAGGGGAAGAAAAACTGTTTTTT.

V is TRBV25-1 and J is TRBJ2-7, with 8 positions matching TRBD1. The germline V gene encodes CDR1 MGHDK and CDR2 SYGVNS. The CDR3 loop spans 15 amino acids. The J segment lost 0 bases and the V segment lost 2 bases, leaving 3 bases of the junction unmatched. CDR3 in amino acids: CASSEGDRSSYEQYF. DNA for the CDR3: TGTGCCAGCAGTGAAGGGGACAGGAGCTCCTACGAGCAGTACTTC.

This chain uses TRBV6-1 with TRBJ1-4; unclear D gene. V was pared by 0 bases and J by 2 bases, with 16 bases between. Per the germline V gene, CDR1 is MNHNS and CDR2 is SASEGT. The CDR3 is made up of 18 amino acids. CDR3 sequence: CASSEALNWARTNEKLFF. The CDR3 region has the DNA TGTGCCAGCAGTGAAGCGCTTAATTGGGCGCGGACTAATGAAAAACTGTTTTTT.

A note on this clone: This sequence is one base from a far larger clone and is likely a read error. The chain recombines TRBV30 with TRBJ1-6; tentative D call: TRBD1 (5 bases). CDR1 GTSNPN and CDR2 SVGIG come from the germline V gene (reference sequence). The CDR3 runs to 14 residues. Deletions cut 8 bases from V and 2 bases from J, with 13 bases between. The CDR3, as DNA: TGTGCCCGGAAATCGGGGGCCTATAATTCACCCCTCCACTTT. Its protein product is CARKSGAYNSPLHF.

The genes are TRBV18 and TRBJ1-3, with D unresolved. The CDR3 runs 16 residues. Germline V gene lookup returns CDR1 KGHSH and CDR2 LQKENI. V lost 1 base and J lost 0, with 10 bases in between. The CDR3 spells CASSPQGTLSGNTIYF. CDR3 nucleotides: TGTGCCAGCTCACCACAGGGTACGCTCTCTGGAAACACCATATATTTT.

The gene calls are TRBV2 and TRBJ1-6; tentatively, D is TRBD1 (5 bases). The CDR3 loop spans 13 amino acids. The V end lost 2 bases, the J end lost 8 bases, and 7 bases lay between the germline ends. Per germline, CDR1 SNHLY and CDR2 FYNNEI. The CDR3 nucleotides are TGTGCCAGCAGTGAAATGGGGGATTCACCCCTCCACTTT. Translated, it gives CASSEMGDSPLHF.

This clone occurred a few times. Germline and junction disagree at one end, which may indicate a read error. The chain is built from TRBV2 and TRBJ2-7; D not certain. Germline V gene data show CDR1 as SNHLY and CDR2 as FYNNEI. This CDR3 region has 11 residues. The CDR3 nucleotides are TGTGCCAGCAGTGATTTTGCCCCTAATGACTTC. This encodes CASSDFAPNDF.

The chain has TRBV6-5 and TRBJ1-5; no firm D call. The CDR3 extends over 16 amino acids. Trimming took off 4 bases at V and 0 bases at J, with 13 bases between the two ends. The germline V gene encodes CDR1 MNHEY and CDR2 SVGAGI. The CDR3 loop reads CASSSGPFYSNQPQHF. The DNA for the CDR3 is TGTGCCAGCAGTTCCGGACCCTTCTATAGCAATCAGCCCCAGCATTTT.

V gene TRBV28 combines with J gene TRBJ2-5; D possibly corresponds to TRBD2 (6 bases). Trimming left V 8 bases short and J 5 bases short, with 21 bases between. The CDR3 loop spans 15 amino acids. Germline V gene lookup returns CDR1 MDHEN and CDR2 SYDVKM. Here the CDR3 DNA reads TGTGCCAGCTCTTTGGAGTCGGCAGGAGGGGAGACCCAGTACTTC. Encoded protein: CASSLESAGGETQYF.

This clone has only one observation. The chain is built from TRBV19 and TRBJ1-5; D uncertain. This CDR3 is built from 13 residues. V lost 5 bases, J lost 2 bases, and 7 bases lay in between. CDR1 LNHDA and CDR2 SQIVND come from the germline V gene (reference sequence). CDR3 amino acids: CASSRAGNQPQHF. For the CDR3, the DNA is TGTGCCAGTAGTCGCGCGGGCAATCAGCCCCAGCATTTT. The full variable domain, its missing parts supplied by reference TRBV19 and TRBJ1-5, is DGGITQSPKYLFRKEGQNVTLSCEQNLNHDAMYWYRQDPGQGLRLIYYSQIVNDFQKGDIAEGYSVSREKKESFPLTVTSAQKNPTAFYLCASSRAGNQPQHFGDGTRLSIL.

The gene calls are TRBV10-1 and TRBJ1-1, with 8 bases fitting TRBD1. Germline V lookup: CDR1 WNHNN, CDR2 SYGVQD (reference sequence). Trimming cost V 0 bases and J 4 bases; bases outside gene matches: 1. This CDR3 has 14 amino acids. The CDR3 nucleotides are TGCGCCAGCAGTGAGTCGACAGGGGTCACTGAAGCTTTCTTT. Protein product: CASSESTGVTEAFF.

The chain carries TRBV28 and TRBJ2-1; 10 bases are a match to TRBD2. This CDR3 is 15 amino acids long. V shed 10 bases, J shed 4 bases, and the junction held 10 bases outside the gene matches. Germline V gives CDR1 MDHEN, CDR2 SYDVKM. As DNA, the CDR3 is TGTGCCACCTCTAAAAGCGGGGGGGTATACAATGAGCAGTTCTTC. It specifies CATSKSGGVYNEQFF. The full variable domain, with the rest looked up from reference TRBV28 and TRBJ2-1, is DVKVTQSSRYLVKRTGEKVFLECVQDMDHENMFWYRQDPGLGLRLIYFSYDVKMKEKGDIPEGYSVSREKKERFSLILESASTNQTSMYLCATSKSGGVYNEQFFGPGTRLTVL.

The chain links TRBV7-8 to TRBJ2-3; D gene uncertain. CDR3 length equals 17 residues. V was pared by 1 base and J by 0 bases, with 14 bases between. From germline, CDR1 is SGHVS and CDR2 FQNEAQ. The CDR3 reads CASSLVVRDLSTDTQYF. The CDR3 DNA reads TGTGCCAGCAGCTTAGTCGTGAGAGACCTTAGCACAGATACGCAGTATTTT.

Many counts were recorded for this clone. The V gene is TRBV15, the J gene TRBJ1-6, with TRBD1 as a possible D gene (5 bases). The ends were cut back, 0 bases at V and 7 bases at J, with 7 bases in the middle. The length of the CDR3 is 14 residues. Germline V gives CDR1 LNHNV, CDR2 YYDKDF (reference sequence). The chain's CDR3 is CATSRDGTNSPLHF. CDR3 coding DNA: TGTGCCACCAGCAGAGATGGGACCAATTCACCCCTCCACTTT.

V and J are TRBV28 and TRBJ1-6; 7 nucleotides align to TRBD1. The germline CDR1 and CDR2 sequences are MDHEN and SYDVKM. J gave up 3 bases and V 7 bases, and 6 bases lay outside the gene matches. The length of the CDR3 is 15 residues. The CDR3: CASTTTGDYNSPLHF. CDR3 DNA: TGTGCCAGCACCACAACAGGGGACTATAATTCACCCCTCCACTTT.

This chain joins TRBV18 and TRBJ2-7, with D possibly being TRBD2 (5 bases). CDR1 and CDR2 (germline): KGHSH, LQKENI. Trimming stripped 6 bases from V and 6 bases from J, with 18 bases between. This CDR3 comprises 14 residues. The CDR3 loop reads CASSRSERVGEQYF. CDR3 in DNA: TGTGCCAGCTCCAGGTCCGAGAGGGTTGGCGAGCAGTACTTC.

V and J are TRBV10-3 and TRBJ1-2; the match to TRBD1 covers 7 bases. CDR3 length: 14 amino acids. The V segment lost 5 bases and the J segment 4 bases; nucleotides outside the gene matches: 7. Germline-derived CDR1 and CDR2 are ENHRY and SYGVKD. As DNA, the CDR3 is TGTGCCATCAGTCGGCCCGGGACAGCCTATGGCTACACCTTC. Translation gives CAISRPGTAYGYTF.

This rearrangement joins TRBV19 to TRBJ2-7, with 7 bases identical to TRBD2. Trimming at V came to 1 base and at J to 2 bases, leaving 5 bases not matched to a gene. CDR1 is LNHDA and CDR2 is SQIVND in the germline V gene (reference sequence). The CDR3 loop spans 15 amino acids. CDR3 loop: CASSIGAGVAYEQYF. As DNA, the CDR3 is TGTGCCAGTAGTATAGGGGCGGGAGTCGCCTACGAGCAGTACTTC. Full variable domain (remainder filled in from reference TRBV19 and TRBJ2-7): DGGITQSPKYLFRKEGQNVTLSCEQNLNHDAMYWYRQDPGQGLRLIYYSQIVNDFQKGDIAEGYSVSREKKESFPLTVTSAQKNPTAFYLCASSIGAGVAYEQYFGPGTRLTVT.

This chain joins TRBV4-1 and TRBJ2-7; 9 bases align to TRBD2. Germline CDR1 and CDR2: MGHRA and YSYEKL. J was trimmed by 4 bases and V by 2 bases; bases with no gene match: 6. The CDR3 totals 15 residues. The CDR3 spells CASSQRASGAYEQYF. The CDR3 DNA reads TGCGCCAGCAGCCAACGAGCTAGCGGGGCTTACGAGCAGTACTTC.

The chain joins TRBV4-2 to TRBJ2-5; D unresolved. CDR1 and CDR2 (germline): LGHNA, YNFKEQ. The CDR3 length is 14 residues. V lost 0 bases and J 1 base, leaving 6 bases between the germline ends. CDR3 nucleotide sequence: TGTGCCAGCAGCCAAGACAGGCCCCAAGAGACCCAGTACTTC. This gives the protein CASSQDRPQETQYF.